The clone carrying this TCR beta chain was counted between two and nine times. Its antigen is still unknown. What was amplified from RNA transcripts were TCR beta CDR3 regions. During a first-round RT-PCR of the TCR CDR3, the HTBI primer set was used. TCRdb ran MiXCR on the multiplex PCR reads and lists one entry per CDR3 protein. The sample holds approximately 430,000 distinct CDR3 sequences, about a sixth seen once. This sample was taken from a study of T cells in Graves' hyperthyroidism and ophthalmopathy. Study-wide results and limits: Blood also contained most expanded thyroid clonotypes above 0.001.

Germline V gene data show CDR1 as LNHDA and CDR2 as SQIVND (reference sequence). V trimming: 10 bases; J trimming: 3 bases; junction bases outside the gene matches: 18. CDR3 length equals 16 residues. Patients were excluded for uncontrolled infection, other autoimmune disease, pregnancy or lactation. PBMCs stemmed from 10 ml fresh peripheral blood. This receptor was taken from a woman aged 18-29 years with Graves' hyperthyroidism. Sequencing was carried out using blood. The rearrangement joins TRBV19 to TRBJ2-7, with 7 bases lining up with TRBD2. The CDR3 DNA sequence: TGTGCCACCGGTGCCCAGCGGGAAGAAACCCGCTACGAGCAGTACTTC. This translates into CATGAQREETRYEQYF.